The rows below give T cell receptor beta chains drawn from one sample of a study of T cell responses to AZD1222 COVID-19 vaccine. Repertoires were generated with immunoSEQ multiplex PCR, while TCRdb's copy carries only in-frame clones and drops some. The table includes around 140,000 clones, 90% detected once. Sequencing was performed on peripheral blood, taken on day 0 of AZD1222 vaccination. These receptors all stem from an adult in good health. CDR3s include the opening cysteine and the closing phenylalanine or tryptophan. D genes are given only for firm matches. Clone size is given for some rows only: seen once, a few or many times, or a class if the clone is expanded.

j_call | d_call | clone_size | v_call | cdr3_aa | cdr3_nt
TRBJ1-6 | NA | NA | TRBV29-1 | CSAQGTDNSPLHF | TGCAGCGCCCAGGGGACTGATAATTCACCCCTCCACTTT
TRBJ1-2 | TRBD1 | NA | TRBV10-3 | CAISESRQGANSYGYTF | TGTGCCATCAGTGAGTCGAGACAGGGGGCGAATTCCTATGGCTACACCTTC
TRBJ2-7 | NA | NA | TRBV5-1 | CASSLDSLASYEQYF | TGCGCCAGCAGCTTGGATAGTCTTGCCTCCTACGAGCAGTACTTC
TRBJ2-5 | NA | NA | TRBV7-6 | CASSPRGDEETQYF | TGTGCCAGCAGCCCCAGGGGGGACGAAGAGACCCAGTACTTC
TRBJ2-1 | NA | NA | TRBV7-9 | CASSARGHQENEQFF | TGTGCCAGCAGCGCGCGGGGCCACCAGGAGAATGAGCAGTTCTTC
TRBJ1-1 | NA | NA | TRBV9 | CASSVKGRGTEAFF | TGTGCCAGCAGCGTTAAAGGGCGGGGTACTGAAGCTTTCTTT
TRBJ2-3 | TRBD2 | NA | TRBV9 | CASSVALRGGAPDTQYF | TGTGCCAGCAGCGTAGCCCTTCGGGGGGGGGCCCCAGATACGCAGTATTTT
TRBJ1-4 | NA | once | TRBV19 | CASSTRGVPNEKLFF | TGTGCCAGTAGTACCCGAGGGGTACCTAATGAAAAACTGTTTTTT
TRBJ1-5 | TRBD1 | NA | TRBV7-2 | CASSFPGGGNQPQHF | TGTGCCAGCAGCTTCCCAGGGGGAGGAAATCAGCCCCAGCATTTT
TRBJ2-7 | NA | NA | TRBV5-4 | CASSNRTAYEQYF | TGTGCCAGCAGCAATCGGACTGCCTACGAGCAGTACTTC
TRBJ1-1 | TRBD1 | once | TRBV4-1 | CASSHLGADNRGAFF | TGCGCCAGCAGCCACCTGGGGGCTGATAACAGGGGGGCTTTCTTT
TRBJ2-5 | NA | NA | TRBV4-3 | CASSRVRGGQETQYF | TGCGCCAGCAGCCGGGTGAGAGGGGGACAAGAGACCCAGTACTTC
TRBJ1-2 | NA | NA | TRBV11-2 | CASSLGRSNYGYTF | TGTGCCAGCAGCTTAGGGCGGTCTAACTATGGCTACACCTTC
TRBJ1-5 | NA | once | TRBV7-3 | CASTDSNQPQHF | TGTGCCAGCACCGATAGCAATCAGCCCCAGCATTTT
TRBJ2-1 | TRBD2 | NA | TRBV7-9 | CASSLATSAHEQFF | TGTGCCAGCAGCTTAGCGACTAGCGCACATGAGCAGTTCTTC
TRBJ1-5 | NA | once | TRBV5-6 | CASSGGLYSNQPQHF | TGTGCCAGCAGCGGGGGTCTTTATAGCAATCAGCCCCAGCATTTT
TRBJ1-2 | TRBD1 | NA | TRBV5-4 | CASIVDRGGYGYTF | TGTGCCAGCATTGTGGACAGGGGAGGCTATGGCTACACCTTC
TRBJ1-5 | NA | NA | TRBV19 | CASSIGSGNQPQHF | TGTGCCAGTAGTATAGGTTCGGGGAATCAGCCCCAGCATTTT
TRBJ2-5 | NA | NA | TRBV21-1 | CASSIQGDQETQYF | TGTGCCAGCAGCATCCAGGGCGATCAAGAGACCCAGTACTTC
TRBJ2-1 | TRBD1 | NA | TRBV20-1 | CSASTGTGEYNEQFF | TGCAGTGCTAGTACAGGGACAGGGGAATACAATGAGCAGTTCTTC
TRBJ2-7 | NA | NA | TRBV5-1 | CASSLAQVKDSYEQYF | TGCGCCAGCAGCTTGGCACAGGTTAAAGACTCCTACGAGCAGTACTTC
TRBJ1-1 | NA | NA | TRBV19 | CASSLSTEAFF | TGTGCCAGTAGTTTGAGTACTGAAGCTTTCTTT
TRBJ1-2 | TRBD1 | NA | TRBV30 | CAWIGQVYGYTF | TGTGCCTGGATCGGACAGGTCTATGGCTACACCTTC
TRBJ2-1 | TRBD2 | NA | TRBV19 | CASSILLGLAGGGRGEQFF | TGTGCCAGTAGTATCTTGTTAGGACTAGCGGGAGGTGGTAGAGGTGAGCAGTTCTTC
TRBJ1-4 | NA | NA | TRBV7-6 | CASSLAAIGANEKLFF | TGTGCCAGCAGCTTAGCGGCCATTGGGGCTAATGAAAAACTGTTTTTT
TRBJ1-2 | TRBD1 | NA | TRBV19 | CASTWDRGTYGYTF | TGTGCCAGCACTTGGGACAGGGGGACCTATGGCTACACCTTC
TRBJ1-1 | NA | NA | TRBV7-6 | CASSLGREANTEAFF | TGTGCCAGCAGCTTAGGGAGGGAGGCAAACACTGAAGCTTTCTTT
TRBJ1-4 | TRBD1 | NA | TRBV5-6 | CASSLVGTGVTNSKLFF | TGTGCCAGCAGCTTGGTTGGGACAGGGGTAACGAACTCAAAACTGTTTTTT
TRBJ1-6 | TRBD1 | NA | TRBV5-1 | CASRPEGQRNSPLHF | TGCGCCAGCAGACCTGAGGGACAGCGGAATTCACCCCTCCACTTT
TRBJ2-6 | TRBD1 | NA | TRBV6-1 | CASSEERTGGISGANVLTF | TGTGCCAGCAGTGAAGAGAGGACAGGGGGCATTTCTGGGGCCAACGTCCTGACTTTC
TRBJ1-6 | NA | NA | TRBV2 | CASSEAIRGSPLHF | TGTGCCAGCAGTGAAGCGATAAGGGGTTCACCCCTCCACTTT
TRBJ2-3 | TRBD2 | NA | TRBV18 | CASSPASGGADTQYF | TGTGCCAGCTCGCCGGCTAGCGGGGGTGCAGATACGCAGTATTTT
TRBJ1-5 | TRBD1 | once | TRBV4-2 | CASSQQPGGAEPQHF | TGTGCCAGCAGCCAACAACCAGGGGGCGCGGAGCCCCAGCATTTT
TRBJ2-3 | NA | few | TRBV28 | CASSLSGDTQYF | TGTGCCAGCAGCCTTAGCGGAGATACGCAGTATTTT
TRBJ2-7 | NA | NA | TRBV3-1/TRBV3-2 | CASSQDLTRRYF | TGTGCCAGCAGCCAAGATCTCACGAGGCGGTACTTC
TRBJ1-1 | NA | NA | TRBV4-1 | CASSQDLRRRVTEAFF | TGCGCCAGCAGCCAAGATCTGAGGCGGAGGGTCACTGAAGCTTTCTTT
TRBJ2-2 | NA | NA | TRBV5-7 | CASSSPPVLSTGELFF | TGTGCCAGCAGCTCCCCCCCAGTGCTGAGTACCGGGGAGCTGTTTTTT
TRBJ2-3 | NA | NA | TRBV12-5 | CASGLYRGSDTQYF | TGTGCTAGTGGTTTGTATCGGGGCTCAGATACGCAGTATTTT
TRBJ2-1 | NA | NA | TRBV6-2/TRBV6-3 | CASSEGWSEQFF | TGTGCCAGCAGTGAGGGATGGAGTGAGCAGTTCTTC
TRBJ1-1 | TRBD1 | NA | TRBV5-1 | CASSLGQGKIVDTEAFF | TGCGCCAGCAGCCTGGGACAGGGGAAAATTGTAGACACTGAAGCTTTCTTT
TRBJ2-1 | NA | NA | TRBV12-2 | CASRSRTSGGYLGDYNEQFF | TGTGCAAGTCGCTCCCGGACTAGCGGGGGGTATCTGGGGGACTACAATGAGCAGTTCTTC
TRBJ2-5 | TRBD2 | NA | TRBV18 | CASSPGLAGGRQETQYF | TGTGCCAGCTCACCGGGACTAGCGGGGGGGCGCCAAGAGACCCAGTACTTC
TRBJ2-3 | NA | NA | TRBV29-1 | CSVDGTVNTDTQYF | TGCAGCGTTGATGGGACGGTCAACACAGATACGCAGTATTTT
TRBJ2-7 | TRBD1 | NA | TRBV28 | CASSTRDRAFHEQYF | TGTGCCAGCAGCACCCGGGACAGGGCGTTCCACGAGCAGTACTTC